The clone carrying this T cell receptor (beta chain) came up a few times. The entry originates in a study of T cell responses to AZD1222 COVID-19 vaccine. Assay used: immunoSEQ multiplex PCR; TCRdb lists only in-frame clones, some missing. The repertoire holds 63,000 or so clones, roughly 87% seen once, with 15% to 20% in the top ten. Unmatched junction bases numbered 4, after V lost 8 bases and J lost 4 bases. The CDR3 spans 14 residues. Germline V gives CDR1 LNHDA, CDR2 SQIVND (reference sequence). The receptor comes from an adult in good health. The V call is TRBV19, the J call TRBJ2-6; 8 bases align to TRBD1. The sequencing here drew on peripheral blood, taken on day 0 of AZD1222 vaccination. The CDR3 here is CASWTGTGANVLTF. The CDR3 DNA is TGTGCCAGTTGGACAGGGACCGGGGCCAACGTCCTGACTTTC.